This T cell receptor (beta chain) was sequenced in a study of cytomegalovirus exposure and HLA in healthy donors. Study conclusions and caveats: Cytomegalovirus status was reportedly diagnosed by the classifier with high sensitivity and specificity. A later analysis reported that several of the most significant clusters appeared to be linked to common viral pathogens, among them Epstein-Barr virus. There were fewer than 200 TCR beta chains listed as cytomegalovirus-associated. The likely explanation for a cluster of highly shared sequence variants was sequencing artifact.

This CDR3 has 15 amino acids. The germline V gene has CDR1 GTSNPN and CDR2 SVGIG (reference sequence). V lost 0 bases and J 7 bases, leaving 15 bases between the germline ends. Comments on this clone: What it binds is unknown.

The study ran its PCR with 60 Vbeta and 13 Jbeta primers. The protocol was immunoSEQ multiplex PCR, while the TCRdb copy is restricted to in-frame clones and leaves out a portion. The sample has about 160,000 clones, roughly 85% seen once; the top ten hold around 1.5%. This clonotype was obtained from a male donor in good health and CMV-seronegative. The J gene is TRBJ1-4, the V gene TRBV30; possible D gene TRBD1, 5 bases. The specimen was PBMCs. The CDR3 protein is CAWSVSGGLVEKLFF. In nucleotides, the CDR3 is TGTGCCTGGAGTGTAAGCGGGGGGTTGGTTGAAAAACTGTTTTTT.